One T cell receptor (beta chain) is described in this entry. This sample was included in a study of blood T cell repertoires in COVID-19. Study information: Collection of acute and convalescent COVID-19 samples took place in the United States, Italy and Spain. The analysed material was cDNA or gDNA that came from T cells, B-cell-depleted T cells, or PBMCs.

In the source study's methods: The assay estimated nucleated cells by amplifying reference gene primers. Only in-frame clones appear in the TCRdb table, and some are missing; sequencing was by immunoSEQ multiplex PCR. D and trimming were read from the DNA, whereas the V and J calls and clone size are those reported in that table. The sample contains 200,000 to 300,000 clones, approximately 83% of which appear only once. Trimming cost V 4 bases and J 4 bases; bases outside gene matches: 7. CDR1 is ENHRY and CDR2 is SYGVKD in the germline V gene. CDR3 length: 15 amino acids. The V and J genes are TRBV10-3 and TRBJ2-1; 7 bases fit TRBD2. This clonotype was sampled from a human donor in a cohort sampled during active COVID-19. Sequencing input: peripheral blood. The CDR3 region is CAISVAGEHYNEQFF. The CDR3 nucleotides are TGTGCCATCAGTGTTGCGGGGGAGCATTACAATGAGCAGTTCTTC.